This T cell receptor beta chain was sequenced during a study of T cell repertoires in cytomegalovirus infection. Study-level background: HLA-B-restricted CMV epitopes that are well studied, plus recently identified HLA-C-restricted ones, were used by the study. Carrying CMV and the relevant HLA type showed in public TCR beta signatures.

Comment on this clonotype: Its antigen is still unknown. A clone one base away is much larger, so this may be a read error.

From germline, CDR1 is SGHVS and CDR2 FNYEAQ. The CDR3 consists of 15 residues. TCRdb redid the calling of the reads with MiXCR, one entry per CDR3 protein. This table has about 900,000 distinct CDR3 sequences, 31% appearing once. The source is a human donor in good health (CMV status not recorded). Some clones in this sample may be carry-over from other donors' samples. Specimen: cultured CD8+ T cells from PBMCs, collected from culture after CMV antigen stimulation. The chain uses TRBV7-6 and TRBJ1-2; D unclear. CDR3 residues: CVSSLDIDLSYGYTF. CDR3 sequence (DNA): TGTGTCAGCAGCTTAGATATCGATCTATCCTATGGCTACACCTTC.